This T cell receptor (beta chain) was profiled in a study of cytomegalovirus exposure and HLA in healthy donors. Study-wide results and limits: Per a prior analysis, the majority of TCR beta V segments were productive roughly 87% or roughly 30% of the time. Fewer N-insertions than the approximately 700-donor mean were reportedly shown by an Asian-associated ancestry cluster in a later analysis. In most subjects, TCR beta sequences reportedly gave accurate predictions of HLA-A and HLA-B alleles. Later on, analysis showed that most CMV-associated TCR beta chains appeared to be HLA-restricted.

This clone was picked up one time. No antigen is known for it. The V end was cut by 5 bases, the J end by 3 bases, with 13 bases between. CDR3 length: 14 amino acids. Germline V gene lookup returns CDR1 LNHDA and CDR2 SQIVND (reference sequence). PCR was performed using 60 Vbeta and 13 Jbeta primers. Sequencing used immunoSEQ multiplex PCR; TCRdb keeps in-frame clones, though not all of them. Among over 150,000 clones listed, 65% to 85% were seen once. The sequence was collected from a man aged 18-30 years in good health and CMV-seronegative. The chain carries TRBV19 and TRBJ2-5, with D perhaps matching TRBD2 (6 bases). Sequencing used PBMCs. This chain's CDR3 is CASSPQAGKETQYF. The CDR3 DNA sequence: TGTGCCAGTAGTCCCCAGGCGGGGAAAGAGACCCAGTACTTC.